This is a list of T cell receptor beta chains from one sample in a study of blood T cell repertoires in COVID-19. The repertoire was sequenced with immunoSEQ multiplex PCR; TCRdb's copy has only in-frame clones and lacks some. The sample contains 110,000 to 150,000 clones, 80% to 90% of which appear only once. The specimen sequenced was peripheral blood. These receptors were taken from a man aged 55 to 70 with active or convalescent COVID-19. Each CDR3 is given with its conserved first and last residue. A D gene is named only where the DNA matches it firmly. Clone size, where shown, is once, few, many, or a class for clones that have expanded.

.	TRBV27	TRBJ1-1	TRBD1	TGTGCCAGCAGTCCTGGGTTAGGACAGGTTAACACTGAAGCTTTCTTT	CASSPGLGQVNTEAFF
once	TRBV15	TRBJ2-3	.	TGTGCCACCAGCAGAGGGGGAGAGCTAGGGACGCAGTATTTT	CATSRGGELGTQYF
few	TRBV6-2/TRBV6-3	TRBJ2-2	TRBD2	TGTGCCAGCAGTTTGTATTACAGCGGGGGGAGTACCGGGGAGCTGTTTTTT	CASSLYYSGGSTGELFF
.	TRBV7-9	TRBJ1-2	.	TGTGCCAGCAGCGCCCACAGGGAGTTTGGCTATGGCTACACCTTC	CASSAHREFGYGYTF
.	TRBV30	TRBJ1-5	TRBD1	TGTGCCTGGAGTGGGGGGACAGAGAATCAGCCCCAGCATTTT	CAWSGGTENQPQHF
.	TRBV4-3	TRBJ2-6	TRBD2	TGCGCCAGCAGCCAAGACGGACTAGCCATGATATCTGGGGCCAACGTCCTGACTTTC	CASSQDGLAMISGANVLTF
.	TRBV18	TRBJ2-5	TRBD1	TGTGCCAGCTCACCACTCGAGGGACAGGTTCCTCGGCGCCCAGAGACCCAGTACTTC	CASSPLEGQVPRRPETQYF
.	TRBV9	TRBJ2-5	TRBD2	TGTGCCCGCAGCGTCGGCGGGGGGGCGGGTTTTGAGACCCAGTACTTC	CARSVGGGAGFETQYF
.	TRBV5-4	TRBJ2-1	TRBD2	TGTGCCAGCAGCTTAAGCGGGAGTTCCTACAATGAGCAGTTCTTC	CASSLSGSSYNEQFF
.	TRBV6-1	TRBJ2-2	.	TGTGCCAGCAGTGCTACAGGGTCCTGGGTCGGGGAGCTGTTTTTT	CASSATGSWVGELFF